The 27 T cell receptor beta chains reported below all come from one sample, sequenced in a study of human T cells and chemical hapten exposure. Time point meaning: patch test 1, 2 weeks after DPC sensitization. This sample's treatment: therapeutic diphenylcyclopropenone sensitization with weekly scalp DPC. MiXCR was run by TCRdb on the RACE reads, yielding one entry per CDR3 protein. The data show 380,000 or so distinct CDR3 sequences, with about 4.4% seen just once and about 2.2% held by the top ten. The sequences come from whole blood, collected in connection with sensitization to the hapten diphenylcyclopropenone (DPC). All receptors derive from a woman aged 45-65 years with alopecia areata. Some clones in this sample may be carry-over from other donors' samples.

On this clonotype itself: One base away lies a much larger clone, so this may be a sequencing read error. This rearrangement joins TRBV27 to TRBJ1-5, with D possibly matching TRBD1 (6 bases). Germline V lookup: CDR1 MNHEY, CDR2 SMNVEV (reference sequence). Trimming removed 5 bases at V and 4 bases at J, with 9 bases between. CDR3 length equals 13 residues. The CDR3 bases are TGTGCCAGCAGTACGGACAGAAATCAGCCCCAGCATTTT. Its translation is CASSTDRNQPQHF.

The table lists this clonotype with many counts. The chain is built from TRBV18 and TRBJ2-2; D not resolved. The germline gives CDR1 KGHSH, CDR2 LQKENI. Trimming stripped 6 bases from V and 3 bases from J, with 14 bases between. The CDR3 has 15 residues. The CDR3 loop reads CASSPRRVDTGELFF. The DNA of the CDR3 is TGTGCCAGCTCTCCGCGACGGGTGGACACCGGGGAGCTGTTTTTT.

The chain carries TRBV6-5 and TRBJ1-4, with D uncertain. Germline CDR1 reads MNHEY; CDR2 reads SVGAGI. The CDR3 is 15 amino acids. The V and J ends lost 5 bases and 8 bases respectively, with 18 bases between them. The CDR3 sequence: CASSPSGSSDEKLFF. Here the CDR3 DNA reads TGTGCCAGCAGTCCCAGCGGTTCGTCCGACGAAAAACTGTTTTTT.

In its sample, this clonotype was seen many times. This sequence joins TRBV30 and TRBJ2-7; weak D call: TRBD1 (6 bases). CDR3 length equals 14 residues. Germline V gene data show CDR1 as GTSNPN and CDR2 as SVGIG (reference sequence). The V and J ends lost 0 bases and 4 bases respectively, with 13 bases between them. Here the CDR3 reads CAWSVQGSHYEQYF. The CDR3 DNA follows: TGTGCCTGGAGTGTACAGGGCAGCCATTACGAGCAGTACTTC.

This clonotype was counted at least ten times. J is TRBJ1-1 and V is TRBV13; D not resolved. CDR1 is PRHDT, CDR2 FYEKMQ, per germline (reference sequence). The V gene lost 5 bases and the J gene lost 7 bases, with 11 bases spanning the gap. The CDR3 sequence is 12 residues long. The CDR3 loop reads CASSPLGIEAFF. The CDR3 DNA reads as TGTGCCAGCAGCCCTCTAGGGATTGAAGCTTTCTTT.

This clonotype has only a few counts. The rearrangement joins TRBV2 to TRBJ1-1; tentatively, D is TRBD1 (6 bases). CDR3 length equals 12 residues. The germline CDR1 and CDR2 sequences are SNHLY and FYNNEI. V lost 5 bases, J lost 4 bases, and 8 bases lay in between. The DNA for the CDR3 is TGTGCCAGCAGTTACAGGGCCACTGAAGCTTTCTTT. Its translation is CASSYRATEAFF.

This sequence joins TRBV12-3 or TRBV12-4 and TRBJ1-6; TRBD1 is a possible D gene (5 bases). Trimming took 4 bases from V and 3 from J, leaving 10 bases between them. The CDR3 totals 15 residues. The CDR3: CASSSTVNYNSPLHF. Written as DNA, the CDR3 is TGTGCCAGCAGTTCGACAGTGAACTATAATTCACCCCTCCACTTT.

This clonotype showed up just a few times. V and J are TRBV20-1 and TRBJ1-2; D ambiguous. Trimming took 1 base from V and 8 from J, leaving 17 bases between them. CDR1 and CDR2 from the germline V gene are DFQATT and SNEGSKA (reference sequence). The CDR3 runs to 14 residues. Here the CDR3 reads CSARVSDNPYGYTF. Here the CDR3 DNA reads TGCAGTGCTAGAGTTTCCGACAATCCCTACGGCTACACCTTC.

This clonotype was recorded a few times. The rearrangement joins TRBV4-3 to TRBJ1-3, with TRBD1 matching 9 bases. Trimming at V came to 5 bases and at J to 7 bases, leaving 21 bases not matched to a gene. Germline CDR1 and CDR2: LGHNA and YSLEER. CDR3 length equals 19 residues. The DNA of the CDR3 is TGCGCCAGCAGCGGCACGCACATTATCGGACAGGGGCCCGTCAACACCATATATTTT. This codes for CASSGTHIIGQGPVNTIYF.

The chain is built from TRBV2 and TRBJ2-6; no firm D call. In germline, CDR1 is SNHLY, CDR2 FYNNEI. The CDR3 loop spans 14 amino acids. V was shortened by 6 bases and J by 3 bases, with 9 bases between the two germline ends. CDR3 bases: TGTGCCAGCAGGATAGGGATTGGGGCCAACGTCCTGACTTTC. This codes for CASRIGIGANVLTF.

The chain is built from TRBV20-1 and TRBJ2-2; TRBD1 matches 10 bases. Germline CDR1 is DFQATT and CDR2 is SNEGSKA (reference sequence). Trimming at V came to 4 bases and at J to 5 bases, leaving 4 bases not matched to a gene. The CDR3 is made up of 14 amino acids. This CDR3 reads CSATPGQGTGELFF. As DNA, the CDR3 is TGCAGTGCTACACCGGGACAGGGGACCGGGGAGCTGTTTTTT.

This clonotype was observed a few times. CDR3 region: CASSHSGRIGSEQFF. CDR3 coding DNA: TGTGCCAGCAGTCATAGCGGGAGAATTGGTAGTGAGCAGTTCTTC. The chain combines TRBV28 with TRBJ2-1; TRBD2 aligns across 9 bases. The V gene's germline CDR1 is MDHEN and CDR2 SYDVKM. The CDR3 covers 15 residues. Unmatched junction bases numbered 11, after V lost 5 bases and J lost 9 bases.

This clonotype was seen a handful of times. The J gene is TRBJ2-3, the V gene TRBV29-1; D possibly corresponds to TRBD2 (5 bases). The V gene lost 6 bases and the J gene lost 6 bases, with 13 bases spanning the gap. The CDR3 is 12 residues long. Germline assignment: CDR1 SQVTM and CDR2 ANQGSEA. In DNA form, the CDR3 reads TGCAGCGTCGGAGGAACGATGGATACGCAGTATTTT. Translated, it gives CSVGGTMDTQYF.

As DNA, the CDR3 is TGTGCCAGCCGGGACCGCCTCAATGAGCAGTTCTTC. It is translated as CASRDRLNEQFF. The chain has TRBV19 and TRBJ2-1, with D possibly called TRBD1 or TRBD2 (5 bases each). The CDR3 covers 12 residues. Germline V lookup: CDR1 LNHDA, CDR2 SQIVND (reference sequence). V lost 9 bases, J lost 6 bases, and 12 bases lay in between.

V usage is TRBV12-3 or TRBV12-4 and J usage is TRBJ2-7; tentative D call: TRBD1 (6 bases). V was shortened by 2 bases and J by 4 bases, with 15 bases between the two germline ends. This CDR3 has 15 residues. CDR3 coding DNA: TGTGCCAGCAGTTTACTACAGGGTCTTTTATACGAGCAGTACTTC. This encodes CASSLLQGLLYEQYF.

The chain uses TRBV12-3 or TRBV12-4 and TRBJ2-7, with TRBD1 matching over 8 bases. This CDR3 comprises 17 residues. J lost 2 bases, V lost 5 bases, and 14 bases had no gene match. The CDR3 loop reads CASSLRQGRPPTYEQYF. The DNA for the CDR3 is TGTGCCAGCAGTCTTCGACAGGGGCGCCCTCCAACCTACGAGCAGTACTTC.

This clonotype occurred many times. The CDR3 DNA is TGTGCCAGCGCTGGGACAGGGGGCACAGATACGCAGTATTTT. It codes for CASAGTGGTDTQYF. The chain carries TRBV2 and TRBJ2-3, with 10 bases that match TRBD1. The V gene end was trimmed by 8 bases and the J gene end by 1 base; junction bases not matched to a gene: 3. Germline V lookup: CDR1 SNHLY, CDR2 FYNNEI. The CDR3 runs 14 residues. The whole variable domain, remainder taken from reference TRBV2 and TRBJ2-3, is EPEVTQTPSHQVTQMGQEVILRCVPISNHLYFYWYRQILGQKVEFLVSFYNNEISEKSEIFDDQFSVERPDGSNFTLKIRSTKLEDSAMYFCASAGTGGTDTQYFGPGTRLTVL.

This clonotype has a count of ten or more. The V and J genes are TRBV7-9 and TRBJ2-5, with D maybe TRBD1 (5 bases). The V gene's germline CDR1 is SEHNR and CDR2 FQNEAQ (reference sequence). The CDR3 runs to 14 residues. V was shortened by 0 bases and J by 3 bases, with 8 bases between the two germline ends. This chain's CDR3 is CASSLASGKETQYF. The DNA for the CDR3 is TGTGCCAGCAGCTTAGCGTCAGGGAAAGAGACCCAGTACTTC.

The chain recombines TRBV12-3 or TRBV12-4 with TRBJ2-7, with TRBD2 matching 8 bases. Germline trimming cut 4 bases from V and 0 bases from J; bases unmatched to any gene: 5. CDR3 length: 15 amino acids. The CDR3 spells CASSSGLGVSYEQYF. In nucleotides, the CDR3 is TGTGCCAGCAGTTCGGGACTAGGGGTCTCCTACGAGCAGTACTTC.

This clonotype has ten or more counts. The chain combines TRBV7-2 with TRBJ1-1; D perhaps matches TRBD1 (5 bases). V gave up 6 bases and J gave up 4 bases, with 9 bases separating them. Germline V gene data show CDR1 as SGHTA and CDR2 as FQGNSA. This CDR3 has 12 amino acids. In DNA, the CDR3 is TGTGCCAGCAGGGGGGTGGGCACTGAAGCTTTCTTT. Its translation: CASRGVGTEAFF.

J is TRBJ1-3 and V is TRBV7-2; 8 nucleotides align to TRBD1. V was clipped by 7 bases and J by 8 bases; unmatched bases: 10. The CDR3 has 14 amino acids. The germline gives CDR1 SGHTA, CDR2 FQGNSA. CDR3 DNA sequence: TGTGCCAGCACCCCGGACAGGGTCGGAGACACCATATATTTT. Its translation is CASTPDRVGDTIYF.

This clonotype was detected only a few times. The CDR3 here is CSASRDAHSYEQYF. The CDR3 nucleotides read TGCAGTGCTAGTCGGGACGCGCACTCCTACGAGCAGTACTTC. This rearrangement joins TRBV20-1 to TRBJ2-7; D might be TRBD1 or TRBD2, each matching 5 bases. Germline CDR1 is DFQATT and CDR2 is SNEGSKA (reference sequence). V was pared by 3 bases and J by 0 bases, with 12 bases between. The CDR3 loop spans 14 amino acids.

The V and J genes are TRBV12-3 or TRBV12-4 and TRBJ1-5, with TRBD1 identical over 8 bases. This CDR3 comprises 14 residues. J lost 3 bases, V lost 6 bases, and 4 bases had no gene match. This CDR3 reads CASRGQAINQPQHF. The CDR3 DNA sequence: TGTGCCAGCAGGGGACAGGCTATCAATCAGCCCCAGCATTTT.

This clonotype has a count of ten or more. The chain's CDR3 is CSVDSNRMSGYTF. In DNA, the CDR3 is TGCAGCGTCGATTCTAACAGGATGAGCGGCTACACCTTC. This chain joins TRBV29-1 and TRBJ1-2; tentatively, D is TRBD1 (5 bases). Deletions cut 6 bases from V and 8 bases from J, with 19 bases between. Germline V gene data show CDR1 as SQVTM and CDR2 as ANQGSEA. This CDR3 is built from 13 residues.

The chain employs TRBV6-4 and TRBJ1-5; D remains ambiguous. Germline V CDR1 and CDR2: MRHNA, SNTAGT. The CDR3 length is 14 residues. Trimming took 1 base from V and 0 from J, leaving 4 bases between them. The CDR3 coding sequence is TGTGCCAGCAGTGACTTCCCTAGCAATCAGCCCCAGCATTTT. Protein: CASSDFPSNQPQHF.

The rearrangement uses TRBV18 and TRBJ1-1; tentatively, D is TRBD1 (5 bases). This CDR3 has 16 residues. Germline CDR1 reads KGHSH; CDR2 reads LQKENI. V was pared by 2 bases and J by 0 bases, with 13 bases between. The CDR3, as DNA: TGTGCCAGCTCACCAGGCAGGGCTACGCTGAACACTGAAGCTTTCTTT. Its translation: CASSPGRATLNTEAFF.

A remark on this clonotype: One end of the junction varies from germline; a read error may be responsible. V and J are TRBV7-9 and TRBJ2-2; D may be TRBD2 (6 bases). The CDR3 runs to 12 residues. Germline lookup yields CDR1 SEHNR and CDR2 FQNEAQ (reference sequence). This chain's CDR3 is CASSLGAGGLFF. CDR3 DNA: TGTGCCAGCAGCTTGGGTGCCGGGGGGCTGTTTTTT.